This T cell receptor (beta chain) was obtained from a study of cytomegalovirus exposure and HLA in healthy donors. There are 11 residues in the CDR3. Per germline, CDR1 DFQATT and CDR2 SNEGSKA (reference sequence). Trimming cost V 5 bases and J 4 bases, with 7 bases left between them. This clone was picked up one time. The antigen remains undetermined. Findings and limits, study-wide: After further analysis at a later stage, roughly 16,000 TCR beta sequences were associated with HLA alleles at 0.05 false discovery rate. Highly shared variants forming one cluster were likely a sequencing artifact. When a later analysis was performed, an Asian-associated ancestry cluster reportedly had fewer N-insertions than the approximately 680-donor mean. Presence/absence analyses treated sequencing depth as roughly uniform across donors.

A multiplex PCR was run with 60 Vbeta primers and 13 Jbeta primers. Assay used: immunoSEQ multiplex PCR; TCRdb lists only in-frame clones, some missing. The sample has some 150,000 clones; about 78% are singletons. The rearrangement joins TRBV20-1 to TRBJ2-3; D is unclear. The material sequenced was PBMCs. The sequence came from a male donor in good health and CMV-seronegative. CDR3 in DNA: TGCAGTGCTGCCGAGCCAGATACGCAGTATTTT. This encodes CSAAEPDTQYF.